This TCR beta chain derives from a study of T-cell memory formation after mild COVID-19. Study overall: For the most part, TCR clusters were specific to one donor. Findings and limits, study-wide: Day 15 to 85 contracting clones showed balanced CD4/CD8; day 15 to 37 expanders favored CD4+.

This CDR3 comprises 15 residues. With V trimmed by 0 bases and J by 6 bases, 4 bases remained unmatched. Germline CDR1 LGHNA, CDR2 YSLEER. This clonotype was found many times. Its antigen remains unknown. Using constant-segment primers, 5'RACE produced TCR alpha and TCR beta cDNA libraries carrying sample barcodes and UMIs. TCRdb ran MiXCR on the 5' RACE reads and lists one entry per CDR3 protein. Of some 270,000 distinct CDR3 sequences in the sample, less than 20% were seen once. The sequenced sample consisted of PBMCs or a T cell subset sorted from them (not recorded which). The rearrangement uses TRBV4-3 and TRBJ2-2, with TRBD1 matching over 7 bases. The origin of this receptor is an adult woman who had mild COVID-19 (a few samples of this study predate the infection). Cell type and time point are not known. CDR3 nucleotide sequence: TGCGCCAGCAGCCAAGATGAGGGGGCGCCCGGGGAGCTGTTTTTT. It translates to CASSQDEGAPGELFF.